This entry describes one T cell receptor (beta chain). This clonotype was recorded at least ten times. Which antigen it targets is not known. Base qualities are not at hand, and no much larger clone is one base apart. These data are taken from a study of neurological immune-mediated disorders (dated by TCRdb to 2018 to 2020). With respect to the entire study: Among the roughly 34 multiple sclerosis patients, relapsing-remitting MS accounted for approximately 30 and secondary progressive MS accounted for 3. Using UMI-based sequencing, the study compared peripheral blood TCR-beta repertoires from patients with HTLV-I-associated myelopathy (HAM/TSP), patients with multiple sclerosis, and healthy controls. Alongside PBMC samples, the set of about 100 TCR-beta libraries contained longitudinal samples, technical triplicates, and paired CD4+ and CD8+ T-cell subsets that had been sorted. The cohort comprised 68 subjects: 15 or so HAM/TSP patients, some 34 multiple sclerosis patients and approximately 20 healthy controls. General findings and caveats noted by the study authors: The highest TCR clonal expansion was observed in HAM/TSP patients, whereas the lowest was observed in MS patients, even when compared with healthy controls. No identical CDR3 amino acid sequences were found to be shared among expanded clones across subjects, suggesting that TCR-beta repertoires were private in all groups. Phylogenetic analysis grouped repertoires from 18 of 34 MS patients into a cluster of related CDR3 sequences, suggesting a possible repertoire-level signature. The MS cluster was not associated with any clinical or MRI features, and the authors stated that larger cohorts are needed.

cDNA was synthesized by template-switch 5'RACE using a primer carrying a 10-nucleotide random unique molecular identifier by which each TCR transcript was tagged. Over 180 million TCR-beta sequences, covering 15-18 subjects, were produced in each sequencing run. The RNeasy kit was used for extraction of total RNA. The KAPA Real-time Library Amplification kit was used to amplify TCR-beta VDJ regions with primers for the TCR constant region and the 5'RACE anchor. A first PCR added sample indexes and Illumina adaptors, after which a second PCR increased the library yield. After Ampure bead purification, the roughly 650 bp TCR product was size-selected on a 2% E-gel SizeSelection system. Library quality was checked on a Bioanalyzer, concentration was measured with Qubit, and libraries were quantified with the Kapa Library Quantification kit before pooling. An Illumina HiSeq 2500 sequenced the libraries paired-end 2 x 150 bp. To increase sequence diversity, roughly 24-31% phiX was spiked into each library pool. The original pipeline was this. The UMI-based MiGEC pipeline processed quality-filtered reads and removed over 80% of raw TCR sequences during error correction. IMGT germline references were used for alignment of VDJ genes, and clonotypes were defined by a unique CDR3 amino acid sequence together with V-J genes. VDJtools evaluated clonal expansion, Shannon diversity and CDR3 relatedness (CalcPairwiseDistances, ClusterSamples); CLCbio workbench built phylogenetic trees. A clone was classed as expanded if it had 8 or more unique UMIs, a cutoff based on coefficient-of-variation modelling across technical triplicates. TCRdb applied fastp at Q25 and MiXCR to the public reads, then kept only in-frame beta chains. Each CDR3 protein gets just one entry, which takes the most common genes and DNA from the rows behind it. These V and J calls originate from TCRdb's pipeline instead of the authors' own analysis. Recorded for this sample are some 86,000 distinct CDR3 sequences; just over 2.5% of them occurred a single time. The ten largest clones capture 1.1% of the sample.

For unsorted PBMC libraries, 2 million PBMCs were used after storage in RNAlater at -80 degrees C until RNA extraction. The multiple sclerosis patients were enrolled in a US clinical protocol that evaluated disease progression with magnetic resonance imaging. PBMCs were separated from peripheral blood using Ficoll-Hypaque density gradient centrifugation and then cryopreserved in liquid nitrogen. V loses 6 bases of germline sequence and J loses 5 bases, and the interval between the two ends is 14 bases. The CDR3 covers 14 residues, taking in both the cysteine and the phenylalanine. Left in the record is the CDR3 DNA by itself, 42 bases read in frame from the first base.

The chain was built from TRBV12-3 or TRBV12-4 and TRBJ1-5; matching of 6 bases hints at TRBD1 as the D gene. Specimen: PBMCs. The receptor comes from a woman aged 25-40 years with multiple sclerosis. In nucleotides, the sequence is TGTGCCAGCAGCACTACAGGGTTCTATCAGCCCCAGCATTTT. Protein translation: CASSTTGFYQPQHF.